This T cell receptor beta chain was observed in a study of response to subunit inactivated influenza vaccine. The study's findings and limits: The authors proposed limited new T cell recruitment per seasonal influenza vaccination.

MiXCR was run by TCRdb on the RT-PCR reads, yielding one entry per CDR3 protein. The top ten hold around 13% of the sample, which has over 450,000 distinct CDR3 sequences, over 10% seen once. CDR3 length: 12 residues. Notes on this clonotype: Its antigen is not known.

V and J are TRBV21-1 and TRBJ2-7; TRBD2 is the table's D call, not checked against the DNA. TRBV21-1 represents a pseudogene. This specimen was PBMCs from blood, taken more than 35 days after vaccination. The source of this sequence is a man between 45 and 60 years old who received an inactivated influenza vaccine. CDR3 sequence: CASSNPPQGQYF. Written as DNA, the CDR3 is TGTGCCAGCAGCAACCCCCCGCAGGGCCAGTACTTC.